These 3 T cell receptor beta chains originate from one sample sequenced in a study of regulatory T cells in long-lasting Graves disease listed by TCRdb under 2021. The time point label, read with the paper, signifies: persistent/refractory GD, antithyroid drugs over 5 years with positive TRAb. RNA was extracted from PBMCs in TRIzol for both TCR sequencing and RNA sequencing. The library was prepared using multiplex PCR. The instrument was an Illumina HiSeq 4000. iRepertoire HTBI primers and Arm-PCR amplification of CDR3 regions were used to construct TCR beta libraries. TCRdb reran the public reads through fastp at Q25 and MiXCR, keeping productive beta chains. Each CDR3 protein gets just one entry, which takes the most common genes and DNA from the rows behind it. The sample yields approximately 400,000 distinct CDR3 sequences; about a quarter were counted once. The ten largest make up about 27% of the sample.

The specimen was peripheral blood mononuclear cells (PBMCs), collected when the disease was refractory, from a patient treated with antithyroid drugs. The receptors were sampled from a female donor with Graves disease.

In this sample, this clonotype turned up many times. This chain joins TRBV7-2 and TRBJ2-7, with TRBD1 matching over 7 bases. The J segment lost 4 bases and the V segment lost 4 bases, leaving 10 bases of the junction unmatched. The germline V gene has CDR1 SGHTA and CDR2 FQGNSA. The CDR3 has 15 amino acids. The CDR3 reads CASSSSGTAYYEQYF. The DNA for the CDR3 is TGTGCCAGCAGCTCCTCCGGGACAGCCTATTACGAGCAGTACTTC.

With regard to this clonotype: One end of the junction is discordant with germline, which a read error may explain. The V call is TRBV6-1, the J call TRBJ1-3, with D possibly being TRBD1 (6 bases). Germline V gene lookup returns CDR1 MNHNS and CDR2 SASEGT. There are 14 residues in the CDR3. In DNA form, the CDR3 reads TGTGCCAGCAGCGAAGACAGGATCGGAAACACCATATATTTT. Protein product: CASSEDRIGNTIYF.

This clonotype was recorded many times. The chain carries TRBV6-5 and TRBJ1-5; weak D call: TRBD1 (6 bases). CDR1 and CDR2 from the germline V gene are MNHEY and SVGAGI. Trimming took off 4 bases at V and 4 bases at J, with 14 bases between the two ends. CDR3 length: 15 amino acids. CDR3 in DNA: TGTGCCAGCAGTTCGGAGGACAGACAAAATCAGCCCCAGCATTTT. This gives the protein CASSSEDRQNQPQHF.